The text below deals with one T cell receptor beta chain. Antigen unknown. The data originate from a study of beta chain features in type 1 diabetes. Study in general: Sorted cell examination encompassed approximately 110 million cells across all samples.

The investigators reverse transcribed all of the isolated RNA, so they sequenced expressed TCRB transcripts. TCRdb's table, derived via immunoSEQ multiplex PCR, lists solely in-frame clones and lacks some. Here the sample spans about 900,000 clones, roughly 15% being singletons. Unmatched junction bases numbered 10, after V lost 0 bases and J lost 8 bases. This CDR3 is 18 amino acids long. Per germline, CDR1 LGHNA and CDR2 YSLEER. Overall study results and limits: Patients and controls would be equally affected if PCR favored shorter templates.

The sequence came from a woman aged 18 to 35 in good health. The sequenced material came from naive CD4+ T cells from blood. V is TRBV4-3 and J is TRBJ2-1; 13 bases fit TRBD2. The CDR3 DNA is TGCGCCAGCAGCCAAGAGTTTGGCGGTACTAGCGGGAGGGATGAGCAGTTCTTC. Residues: CASSQEFGGTSGRDEQFF.